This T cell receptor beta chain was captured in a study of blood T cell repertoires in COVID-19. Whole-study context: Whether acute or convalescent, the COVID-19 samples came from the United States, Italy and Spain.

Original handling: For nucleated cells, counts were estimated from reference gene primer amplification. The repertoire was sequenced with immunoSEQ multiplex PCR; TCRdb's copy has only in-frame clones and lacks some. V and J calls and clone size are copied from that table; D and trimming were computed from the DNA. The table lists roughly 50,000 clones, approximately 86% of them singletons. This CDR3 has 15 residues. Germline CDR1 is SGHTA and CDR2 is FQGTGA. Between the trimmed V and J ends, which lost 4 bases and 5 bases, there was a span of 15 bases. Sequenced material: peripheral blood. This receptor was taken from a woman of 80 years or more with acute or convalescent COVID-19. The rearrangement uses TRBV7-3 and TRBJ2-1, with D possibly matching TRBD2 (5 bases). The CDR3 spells CASSSRVGANNEQFF. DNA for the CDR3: TGTGCCAGCAGCTCGCGGGTCGGAGCCAACAATGAGCAGTTCTTC.